This is a list of T cell receptor beta chains from one sample in a study of CD8+CD57+ T cells in acquired aplastic anemia. TCRdb independently ran MiXCR on the reads; one entry per CDR3 protein. Of approximately 470,000 distinct CDR3 sequences listed, roughly a third are singletons. Sequencing input: sorted CD4+, CD8+, or CD8+CD57+ T cells (not recorded which) from PBMCs. Receptor source: a human donor with aplastic anemia. Both conserved end residues are part of each CDR3. Each record gives: J gene, V gene, clone size, CDR3 protein. The listing skips clone size in some rows; elsewhere it reads once, few, many or a size class.

>TRBJ1-4|TRBV2|few
CASSDPNEKLFF
>TRBJ2-7|TRBV24-1|NA
CATCRDRAHEQYF
>TRBJ2-7|TRBV15|NA
CATSRDKQGGAQYF
>TRBJ2-5|TRBV5-5|NA
CASRMGDARRETQYF
>TRBJ2-7|TRBV7-2|many
CASSLSSGSYEQYF
>TRBJ2-2|TRBV5-4|few
CASSLDNRTNTGELFF
>TRBJ2-5|TRBV2|NA
CASSQEVQETQYF
>TRBJ2-1|TRBV11-1|NA
CASYAETSGRYNEQFF
>TRBJ2-3|TRBV20-1|many
CSARFPDTQYF
>TRBJ1-2|TRBV30|NA
CAWSVSERGYTF
>TRBJ2-7|TRBV2|NA
CASSEGDWDEQYF
>TRBJ2-1|TRBV15|NA
CATSSDHSGRAYNEQFF
>TRBJ2-2|TRBV20-1|NA
CSAPGNTGELFF
>TRBJ2-1|TRBV20-1|NA
CSAHAGTSALNEQFF
>TRBJ2-7|TRBV5-1|NA
CASSPLKGNYEQYF